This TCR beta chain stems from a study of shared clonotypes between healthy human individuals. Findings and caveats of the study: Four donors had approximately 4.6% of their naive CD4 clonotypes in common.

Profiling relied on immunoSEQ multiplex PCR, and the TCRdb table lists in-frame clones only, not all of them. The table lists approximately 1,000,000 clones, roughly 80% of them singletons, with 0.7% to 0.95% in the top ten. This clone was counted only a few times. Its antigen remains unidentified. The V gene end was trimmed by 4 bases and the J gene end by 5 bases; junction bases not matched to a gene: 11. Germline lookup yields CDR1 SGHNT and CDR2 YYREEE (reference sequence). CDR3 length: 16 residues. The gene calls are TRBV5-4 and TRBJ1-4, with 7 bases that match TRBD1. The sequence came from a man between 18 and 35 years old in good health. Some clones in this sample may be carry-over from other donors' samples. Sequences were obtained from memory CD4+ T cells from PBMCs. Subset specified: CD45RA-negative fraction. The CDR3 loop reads CASSPGHPGGNEKLFF. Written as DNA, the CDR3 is TGTGCCAGCAGCCCAGGACACCCAGGGGGAAATGAAAAACTGTTTTTT.